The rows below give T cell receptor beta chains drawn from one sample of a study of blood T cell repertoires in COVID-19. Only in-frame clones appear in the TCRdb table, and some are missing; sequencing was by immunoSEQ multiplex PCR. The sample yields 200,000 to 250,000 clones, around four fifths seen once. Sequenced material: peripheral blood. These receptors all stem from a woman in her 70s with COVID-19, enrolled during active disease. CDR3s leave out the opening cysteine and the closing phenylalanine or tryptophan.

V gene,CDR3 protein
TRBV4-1,ASSQTAGLGEQF
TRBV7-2,ASSLTGDSTYEQY
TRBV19,ASSLTSGRITGELF
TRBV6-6,ASSYFLDRGADTQY
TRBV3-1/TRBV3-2,ASKQASANYGYT
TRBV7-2,ASSPLGLAVGNVQY
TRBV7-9,ASSPRGSYEQY
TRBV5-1,ASSRQGAATQY
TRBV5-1,ASRLGLAGGGEQF
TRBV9,ASSVASGRRTDTQY
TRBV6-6,ASSYLAGLYNEQF
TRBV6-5,ASRGGQASGNTIY
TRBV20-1,SASTQGADYGYT
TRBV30,ACLQETQY
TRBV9,ASSAHASTRDRGQGVLT
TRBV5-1,ASSLLESEQY
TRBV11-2,ASSPWGGRDFDTQY
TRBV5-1,ASSFAGTNTGELF
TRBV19,ASSIGGVDTQY
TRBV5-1,ASSFGWGSDRGTYEQY
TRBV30,AWSYRGEAF
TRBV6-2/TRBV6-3,ASSYPDRGSLNTEAF